Following are 8 T cell receptor beta chains from one sample sequenced in a study of CD8 T cells in ankylosing spondylitis. TCRdb used MiXCR to reprocess the 5' RACE reads, holding one entry per CDR3 protein. The sample has around 440,000 distinct CDR3 sequences; over 15% are singletons. These receptors' antigens are unknown. The study's findings and limits: A motif in TCR beta, a set of about eight highly homologous variants, appeared characteristic of ankylosing spondylitis blood.

The specimen was blood, either unsorted or a sorted T cell fraction (not recorded which). Receptors originate from a male donor with ankylosing spondylitis.

This clonotype showed up many times. The chain is built from TRBV14 and TRBJ2-1; D not resolved. The germline V gene encodes CDR1 SGHDN and CDR2 FVKESK. V was clipped by 2 bases and J by 8 bases, with 4 bases between them. The CDR3 is 11 amino acids. CDR3 nucleotide sequence: TGTGCCAGCAGCCAACGAGATGAGCAGTTCTTC. It translates to CASSQRDEQFF.

There are a few counts of this clonotype. The chain carries TRBV5-1 and TRBJ1-5; no firm D call. Germline V gene sequence: CDR1 SGHRS, CDR2 YFSETQ. This CDR3 region has 14 residues. Trimming removed 0 bases at V and 7 bases at J, with 11 bases between. CDR3 loop: CASSLDSTRQPQHF. Here the CDR3 DNA reads TGCGCCAGCAGCTTGGACAGCACGCGGCAGCCCCAGCATTTT. The full variable domain, rest sourced from reference TRBV5-1 and TRBJ1-5, is KAGVTQTPRYLIKTRGQQVTLSCSPISGHRSVSWYQQTPGQGLQFLFEYFSETQRNKGNFPGRFSGRQFSNSRSEMNVSTLELGDSALYLCASSLDSTRQPQHFGDGTRLSIL.

This clonotype was observed many times. Sequence at one end of the junction differs from germline and may be a read error. The CDR3 DNA is TGTGCCAGCAGTTTAGTGGGACAGGGTTACAATGAGCAGTTCTTC. It translates to CASSLVGQGYNEQFF. This chain joins TRBV7-2 and TRBJ2-1, with 9 positions matching TRBD1. The CDR3 is made up of 15 amino acids. CDR1 SGHTA and CDR2 FQGNSA come from the germline V gene.

The rearrangement uses TRBV7-9 and TRBJ2-3, with a possible D match to TRBD2 (6 bases). Germline V gene sequence: CDR1 SEHNR, CDR2 FQNEAQ (reference sequence). The V end lost 11 bases, the J end lost 3 bases, and 18 bases lay between the germline ends. This CDR3 contains 14 residues. CDR3 loop: CASCSGVPTDTQYF. The CDR3 nucleotides are TGTGCCTCCTGCTCGGGAGTCCCTACAGATACGCAGTATTTT.

The chain links TRBV6-5 to TRBJ2-7; 8 positions agree with TRBD2. Per germline, CDR1 MNHEY and CDR2 SVGAGI. The J segment lost 2 bases and the V segment lost 4 bases, leaving 4 bases of the junction unmatched. This CDR3 comprises 14 residues. CDR3 nucleotides: TGTGCCAGCAGTTCAGCGGGGGCCACCTACGAGCAGTACTTC. Translating gives CASSSAGATYEQYF.

This clonotype was counted between two and nine times. The chain combines TRBV5-1 with TRBJ2-2; 11 bases map to TRBD2. Germline CDR1 is SGHRS and CDR2 is YFSETQ. The CDR3 has 16 residues. Trimming at V came to 4 bases and at J to 3 bases, leaving 5 bases not matched to a gene. The CDR3 nucleotides are TGCGCCAGCAGCGGTAGCGGGGGGGCCTACACCGGGGAGCTGTTTTTT. It yields the protein CASSGSGGAYTGELFF.

The table lists this clonotype with a few counts. The rearrangement links TRBV12-3 or TRBV12-4 to TRBJ1-1; 9 bases map to TRBD1. The CDR3 covers 16 residues. V lost 8 bases to trimming and J lost 3 bases; unmatched junction nucleotides: 13. The CDR3 reads CASQPSGTGWHTEAFF. In nucleotides, the CDR3 is TGTGCCAGCCAACCCTCCGGGACAGGGTGGCACACTGAAGCTTTCTTT.

This clonotype was seen a few times. V and J are TRBV7-9 and TRBJ2-5; D is perhaps TRBD1 (6 bases). This CDR3 has 14 amino acids. The V and J ends lost 5 bases and 1 base respectively, with 11 bases between them. Germline V CDR1 and CDR2: SEHNR, FQNEAQ (reference sequence). The DNA for the CDR3 is TGTGCCAGCAGCGTAAGGGGGTTCCAAGAGACCCAGTACTTC. Its translation is CASSVRGFQETQYF. Full variable domain (outside the CDR3, taken from reference TRBV7-9 and TRBJ2-5): DTGVSQNPRHKITKRGQNVTFRCDPISEHNRLYWYRQTLGQGPEFLTYFQNEAQLEKSRLLSDRFSAERPKGSFSTLEIQRTEQGDSAMYLCASSVRGFQETQYFGPGTRLLVL.